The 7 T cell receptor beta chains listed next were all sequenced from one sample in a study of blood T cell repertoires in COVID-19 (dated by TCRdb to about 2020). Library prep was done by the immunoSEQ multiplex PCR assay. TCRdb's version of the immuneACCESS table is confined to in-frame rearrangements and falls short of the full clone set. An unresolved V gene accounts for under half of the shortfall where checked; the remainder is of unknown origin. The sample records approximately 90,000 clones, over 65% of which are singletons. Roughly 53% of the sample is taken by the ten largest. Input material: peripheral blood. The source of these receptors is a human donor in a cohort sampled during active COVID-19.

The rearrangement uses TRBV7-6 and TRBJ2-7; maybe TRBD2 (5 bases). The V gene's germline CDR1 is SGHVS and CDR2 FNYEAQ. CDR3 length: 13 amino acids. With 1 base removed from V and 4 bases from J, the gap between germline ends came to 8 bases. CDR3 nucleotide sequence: TGTGCCAGCAGCTTAGGTCGGGGATACGAGCAGTACTTC. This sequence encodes CASSLGRGYEQYF. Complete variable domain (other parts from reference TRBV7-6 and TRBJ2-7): GAGVSQSPRYKVTKRGQDVALRCDPISGHVSLYWYRQALGQGPEFLTYFNYEAQQDKSGLPNDRFSAERPEGSISTLTIQRTEQRDSAMYRCASSLGRGYEQYFGPGTRLTVT.

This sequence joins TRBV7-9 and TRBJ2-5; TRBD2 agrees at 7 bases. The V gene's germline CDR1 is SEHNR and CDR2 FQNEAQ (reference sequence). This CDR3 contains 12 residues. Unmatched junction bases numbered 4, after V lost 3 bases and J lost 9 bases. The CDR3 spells CASSLALAAQYF. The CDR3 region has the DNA TGTGCCAGCAGCTTGGCGCTAGCGGCCCAGTACTTC.

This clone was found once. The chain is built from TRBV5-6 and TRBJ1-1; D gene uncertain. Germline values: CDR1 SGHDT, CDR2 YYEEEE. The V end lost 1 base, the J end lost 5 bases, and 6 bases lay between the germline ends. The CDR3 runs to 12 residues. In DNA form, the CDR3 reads TGTGCCAGCAGCTTGAGGAGGACTGAAGCTTTCTTT. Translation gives CASSLRRTEAFF. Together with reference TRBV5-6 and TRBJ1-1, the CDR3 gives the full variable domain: DAGVTQSPTHLIKTRGQQVTLRCSPKSGHDTVSWYQQALGQGPQFIFQYYEEEERQRGNFPDRFSGHQFPNYSSELNVNALLLGDSALYLCASSLRRTEAFFGQGTRLTVV.

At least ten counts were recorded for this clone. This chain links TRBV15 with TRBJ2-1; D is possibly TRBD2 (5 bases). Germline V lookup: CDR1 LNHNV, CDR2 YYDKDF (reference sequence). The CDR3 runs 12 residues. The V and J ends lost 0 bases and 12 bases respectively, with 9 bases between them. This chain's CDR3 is CATSRDSGWQFF. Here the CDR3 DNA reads TGTGCCACCAGCAGAGATTCGGGATGGCAGTTCTTC.

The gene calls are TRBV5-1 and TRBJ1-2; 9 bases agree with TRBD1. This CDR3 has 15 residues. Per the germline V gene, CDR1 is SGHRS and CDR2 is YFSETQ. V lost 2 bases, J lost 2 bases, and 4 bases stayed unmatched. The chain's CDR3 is CASSLSDRGNYGYTF. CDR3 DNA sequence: TGCGCCAGCAGCTTAAGTGACAGGGGGAACTATGGCTACACCTTC.

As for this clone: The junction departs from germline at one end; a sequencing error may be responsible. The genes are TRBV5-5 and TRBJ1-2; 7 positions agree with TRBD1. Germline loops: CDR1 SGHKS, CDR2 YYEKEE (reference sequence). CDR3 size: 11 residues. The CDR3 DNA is TGTGCCAGCAGCTGGGGACAGCATCCTCTCTTC. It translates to CASSWGQHPLF.

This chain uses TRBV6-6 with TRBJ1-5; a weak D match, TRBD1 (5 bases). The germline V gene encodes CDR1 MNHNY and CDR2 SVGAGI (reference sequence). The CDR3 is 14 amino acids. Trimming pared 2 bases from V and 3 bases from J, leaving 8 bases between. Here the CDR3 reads CASSYRQYNQPQHF. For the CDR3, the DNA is TGTGCCAGCAGTTACCGACAGTACAATCAGCCCCAGCATTTT.